This paragraph covers one TCR beta chain sequence. Its antigen is not identified. The CDR3 runs 14 residues. Germline V lookup: CDR1 SGHAT, CDR2 FQNNGV. The V gene end was trimmed by 6 bases and the J gene end by 3 bases; junction bases not matched to a gene: 5. Amplification targeted TCR beta CDR3 regions from RNA transcripts. First-round RT-PCR of the TCR CDR3 relied on the HTBI primer set. Each CDR3 protein gets one entry after TCRdb re-called the multiplex PCR reads with MiXCR. This sample has 600,000 to 800,000 distinct CDR3 sequences, with 30% to 40% found just once. This record comes from a study of T cells in Graves' hyperthyroidism and ophthalmopathy. For the study at large: Staff took peripheral blood when the initial diagnosis was made, before any treatment began. General observations from the study: Separation of ophthalmopathy from stable hyperthyroidism was achieved by a 13 V-J model. Most thyroid clonotypes expanded above 0.001 were also detected in blood.

Graves' hyperthyroidism is called stable when ophthalmopathy does not progress within 18 months. The clonotype originates from a middle-aged woman with Graves' hyperthyroidism. The sequenced material came from blood. The chain couples TRBV11-2 to TRBJ2-7; 10 nucleotides match TRBD2. CDR3 sequence: CASSDASGSYEQYF. As DNA, the CDR3 is TGTGCCAGCAGTGATGCTAGCGGGAGCTACGAGCAGTACTTC.